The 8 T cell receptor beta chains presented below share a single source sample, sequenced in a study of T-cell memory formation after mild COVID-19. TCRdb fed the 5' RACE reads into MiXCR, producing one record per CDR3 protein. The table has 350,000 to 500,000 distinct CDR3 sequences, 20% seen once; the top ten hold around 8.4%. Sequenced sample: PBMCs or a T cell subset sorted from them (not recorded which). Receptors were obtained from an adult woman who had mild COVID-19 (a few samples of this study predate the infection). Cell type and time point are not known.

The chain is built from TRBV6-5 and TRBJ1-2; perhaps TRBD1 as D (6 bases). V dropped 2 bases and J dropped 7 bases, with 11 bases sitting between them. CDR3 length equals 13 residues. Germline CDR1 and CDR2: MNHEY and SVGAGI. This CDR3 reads CASSYTHRVGYTF. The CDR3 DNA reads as TGTGCCAGCAGTTACACCCACAGGGTTGGCTACACCTTC.

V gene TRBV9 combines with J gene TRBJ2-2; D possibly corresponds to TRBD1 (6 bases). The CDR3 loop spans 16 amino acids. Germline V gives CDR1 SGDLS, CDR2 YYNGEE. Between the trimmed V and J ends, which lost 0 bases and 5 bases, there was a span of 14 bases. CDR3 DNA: TGTGCCAGCAGCGTAGCTCGGCAGGGGTGGACCGGGGAGCTGTTTTTT. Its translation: CASSVARQGWTGELFF.

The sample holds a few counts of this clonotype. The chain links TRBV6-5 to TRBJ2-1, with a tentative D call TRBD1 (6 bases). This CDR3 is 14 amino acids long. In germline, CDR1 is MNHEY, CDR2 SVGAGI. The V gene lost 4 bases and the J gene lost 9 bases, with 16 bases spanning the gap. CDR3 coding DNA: TGTGCCAGCAGTTCAGACAGGAGTAACGGTGAGCAGTTCTTC. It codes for CASSSDRSNGEQFF.

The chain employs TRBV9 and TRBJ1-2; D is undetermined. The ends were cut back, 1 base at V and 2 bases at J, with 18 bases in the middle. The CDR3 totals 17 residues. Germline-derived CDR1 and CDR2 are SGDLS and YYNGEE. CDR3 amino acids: CASSVSYSRRANYGYTF. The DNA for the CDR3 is TGTGCCAGCAGCGTATCTTATTCGCGACGGGCGAACTATGGCTACACCTTC.

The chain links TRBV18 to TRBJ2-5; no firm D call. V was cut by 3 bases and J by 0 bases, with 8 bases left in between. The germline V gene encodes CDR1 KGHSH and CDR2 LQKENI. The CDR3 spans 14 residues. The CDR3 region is CASSPYYNQETQYF. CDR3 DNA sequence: TGTGCCAGCTCACCTTATTATAACCAAGAGACCCAGTACTTC.

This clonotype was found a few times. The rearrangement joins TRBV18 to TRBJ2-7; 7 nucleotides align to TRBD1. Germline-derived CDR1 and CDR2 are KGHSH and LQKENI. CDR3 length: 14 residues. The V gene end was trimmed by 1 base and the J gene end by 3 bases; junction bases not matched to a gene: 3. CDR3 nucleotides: TGTGCCAGCTCACCACGGGACAGCAACTACGAGCAGTACTTC. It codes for CASSPRDSNYEQYF.

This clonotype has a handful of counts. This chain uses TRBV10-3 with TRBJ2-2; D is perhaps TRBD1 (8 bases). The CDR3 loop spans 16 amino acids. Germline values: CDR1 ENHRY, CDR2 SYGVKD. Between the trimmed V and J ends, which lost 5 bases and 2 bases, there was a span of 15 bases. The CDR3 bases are TGTGCCATCAGTAAGGACAGGGAGGGTAACACCGGGGAGCTGTTTTTT. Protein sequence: CAISKDREGNTGELFF.

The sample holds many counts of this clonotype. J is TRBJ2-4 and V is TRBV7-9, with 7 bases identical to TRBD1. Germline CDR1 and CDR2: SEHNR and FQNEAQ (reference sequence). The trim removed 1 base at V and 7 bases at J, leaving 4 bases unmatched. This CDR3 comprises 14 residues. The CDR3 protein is CASSLGRGWNIQYF. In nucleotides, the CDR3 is TGTGCCAGCAGCTTAGGCAGGGGGTGGAACATTCAGTACTTC.